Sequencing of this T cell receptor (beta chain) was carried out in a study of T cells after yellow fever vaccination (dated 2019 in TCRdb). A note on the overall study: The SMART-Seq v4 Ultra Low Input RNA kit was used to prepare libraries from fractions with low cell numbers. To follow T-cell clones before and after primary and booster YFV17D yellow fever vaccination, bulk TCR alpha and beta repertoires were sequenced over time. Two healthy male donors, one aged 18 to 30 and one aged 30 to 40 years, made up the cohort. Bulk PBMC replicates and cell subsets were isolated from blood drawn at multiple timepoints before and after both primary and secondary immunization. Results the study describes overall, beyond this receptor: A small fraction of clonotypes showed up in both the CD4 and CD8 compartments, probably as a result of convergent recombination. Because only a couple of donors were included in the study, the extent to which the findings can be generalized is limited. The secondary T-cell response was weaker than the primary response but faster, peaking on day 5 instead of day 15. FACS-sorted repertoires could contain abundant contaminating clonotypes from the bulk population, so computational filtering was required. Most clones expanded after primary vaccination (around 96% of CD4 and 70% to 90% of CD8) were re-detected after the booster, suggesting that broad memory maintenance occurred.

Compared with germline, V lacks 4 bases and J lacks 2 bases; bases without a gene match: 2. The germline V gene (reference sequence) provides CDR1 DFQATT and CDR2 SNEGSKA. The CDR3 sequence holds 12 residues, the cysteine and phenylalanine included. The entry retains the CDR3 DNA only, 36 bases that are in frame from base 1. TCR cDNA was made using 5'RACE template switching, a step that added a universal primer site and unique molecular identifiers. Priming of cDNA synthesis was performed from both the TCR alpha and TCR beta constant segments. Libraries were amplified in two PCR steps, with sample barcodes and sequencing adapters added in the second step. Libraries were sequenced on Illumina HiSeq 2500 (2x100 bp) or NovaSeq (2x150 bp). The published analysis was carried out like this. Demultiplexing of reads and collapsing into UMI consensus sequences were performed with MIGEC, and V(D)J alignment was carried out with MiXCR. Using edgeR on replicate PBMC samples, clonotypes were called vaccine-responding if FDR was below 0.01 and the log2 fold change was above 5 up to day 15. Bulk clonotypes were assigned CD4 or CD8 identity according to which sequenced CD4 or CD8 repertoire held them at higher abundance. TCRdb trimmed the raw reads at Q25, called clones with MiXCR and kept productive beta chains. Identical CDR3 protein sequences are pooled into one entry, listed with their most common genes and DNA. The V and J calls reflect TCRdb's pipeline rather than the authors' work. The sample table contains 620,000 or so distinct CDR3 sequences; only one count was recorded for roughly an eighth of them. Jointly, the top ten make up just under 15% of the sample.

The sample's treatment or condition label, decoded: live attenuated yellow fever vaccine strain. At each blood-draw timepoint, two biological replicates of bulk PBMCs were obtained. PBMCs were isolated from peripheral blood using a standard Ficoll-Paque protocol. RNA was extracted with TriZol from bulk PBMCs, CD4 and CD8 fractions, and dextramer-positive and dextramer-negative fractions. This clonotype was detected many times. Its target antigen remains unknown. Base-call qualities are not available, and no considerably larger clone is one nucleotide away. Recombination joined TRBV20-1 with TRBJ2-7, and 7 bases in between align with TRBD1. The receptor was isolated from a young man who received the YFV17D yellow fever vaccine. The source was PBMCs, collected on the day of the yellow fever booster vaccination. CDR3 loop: CSAKQGPYEQYF. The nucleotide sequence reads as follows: TGCAGTGCTAAACAGGGGCCCTACGAGCAGTACTTC.